This T cell receptor (beta chain) was found in a study of T cells in Graves' hyperthyroidism and ophthalmopathy. J was trimmed by 2 bases and V by 3 bases; bases with no gene match: 3. The CDR3 has 14 residues. This clonotype occurred many times. RNA transcripts yielded amplified TCR beta CDR3 regions. Carried out on the TCR CDR3, a first-round RT-PCR used the HTBI primer set. TCRdb ran MiXCR on the multiplex PCR reads and lists one entry per CDR3 protein. Here the sample spans around 420,000 distinct CDR3 sequences, around 14% being singletons. Sequencing input: blood. This chain links TRBV12-3 or TRBV12-4 with TRBJ2-7; 8 bases line up with TRBD1. This TCR derives from a woman between 18 and 29 years old with Graves' hyperthyroidism. Here the CDR3 reads CASSFGTGPYEQYF. CDR3 in DNA: TGTGCCAGCAGTTTTGGGACAGGTCCCTACGAGCAGTACTTC.